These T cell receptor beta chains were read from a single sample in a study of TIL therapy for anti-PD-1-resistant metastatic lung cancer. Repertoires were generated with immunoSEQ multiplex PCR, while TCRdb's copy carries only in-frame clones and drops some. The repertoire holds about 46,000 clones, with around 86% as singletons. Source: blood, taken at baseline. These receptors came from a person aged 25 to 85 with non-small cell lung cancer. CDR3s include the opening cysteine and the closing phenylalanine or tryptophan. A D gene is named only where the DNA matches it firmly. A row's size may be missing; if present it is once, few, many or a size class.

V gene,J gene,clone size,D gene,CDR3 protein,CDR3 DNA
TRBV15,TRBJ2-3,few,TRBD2,CATSRSRGGGRADTQYF,TGTGCCACCAGCAGAAGTAGGGGCGGGGGTCGTGCAGATACGCAGTATTTT
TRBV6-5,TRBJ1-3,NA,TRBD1,CASRGGTAGNTIYF,TGTGCCAGCAGGGGGGGGACAGCCGGAAACACCATATATTTT
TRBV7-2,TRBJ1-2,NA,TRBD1,CASSFLTWRYRDSSYGYTF,TGTGCCAGCAGCTTCCTCACTTGGCGCTACCGGGACAGTTCCTATGGCTACACCTTC
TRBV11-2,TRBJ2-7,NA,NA,CASSLWVGDKQLREQYF,TGTGCCAGCAGCTTATGGGTTGGGGACAAACAATTGAGAGAGCAGTACTTC
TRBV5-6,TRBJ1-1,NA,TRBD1,CASSWGQGALTEAFF,TGTGCCAGCAGCTGGGGACAGGGGGCTCTCACTGAAGCTTTCTTT
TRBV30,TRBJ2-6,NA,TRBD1,CAWSPGTGRSGANVLTF,TGTGCCTGGAGCCCCGGGACAGGGCGGTCTGGGGCCAACGTCCTGACTTTC
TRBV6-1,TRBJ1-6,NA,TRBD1,CASSAVGQALNNSPLHF,TGTGCCAGCAGTGCCGTCGGACAGGCTTTGAATAATTCACCCCTCCACTTT
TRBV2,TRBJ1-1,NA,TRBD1,CASRKHDRGNTEAFF,TGTGCCAGCAGAAAGCACGACAGGGGGAACACTGAAGCTTTCTTT
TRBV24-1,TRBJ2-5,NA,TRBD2,CATSQGGIQETQYF,TGTGCCACCTCCCAGGGAGGGATCCAAGAGACCCAGTACTTC
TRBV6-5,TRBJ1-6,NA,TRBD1,CASSYSQGGLSPLHF,TGTGCCAGCAGTTACTCGCAGGGGGGTCTGTCACCCCTCCACTTT
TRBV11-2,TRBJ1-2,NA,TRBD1,CASSRGDRQNGGYTF,TGTGCCAGCAGCCGGGGGGACAGACAAAACGGTGGCTACACCTTC
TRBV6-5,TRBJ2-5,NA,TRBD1,CASSYSWTGGETQYF,TGTGCCAGCAGTTACTCATGGACAGGGGGGGAGACCCAGTACTTC
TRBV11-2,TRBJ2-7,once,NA,CASSARSGPYEQYF,TGTGCCAGCAGCGCCCGCAGCGGACCCTACGAGCAGTACTTC
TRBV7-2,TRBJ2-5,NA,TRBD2,CASSSPSGGDPLQETQYF,TGTGCCAGCAGCTCCCCTAGCGGGGGAGACCCTTTACAAGAGACCCAGTACTTC
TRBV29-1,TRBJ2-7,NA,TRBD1,CSVEQGAHEQYF,TGCAGCGTTGAACAGGGGGCCCACGAGCAGTACTTC
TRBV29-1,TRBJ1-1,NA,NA,CSVRDSMNTEAFF,TGCAGCGTTCGGGATTCCATGAACACTGAAGCTTTCTTT
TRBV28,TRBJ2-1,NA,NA,CASPPRGPLNYNEQFF,TGTGCCAGCCCCCCTCGGGGGCCCCTTAACTACAATGAGCAGTTCTTC
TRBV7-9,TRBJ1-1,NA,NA,CASSLNAVESTEAFF,TGTGCCAGCAGCTTAAATGCTGTGGAGTCCACTGAAGCTTTCTTT
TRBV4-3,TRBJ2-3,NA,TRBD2,CASSQARAGGPPDTQYF,TGCGCCAGCAGCCAAGCCCGGGCGGGGGGGCCGCCAGATACGCAGTATTTT
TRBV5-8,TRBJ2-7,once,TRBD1,CASRVRGRAEQYF,TGTGCCAGCAGAGTCAGGGGGCGCGCCGAGCAGTACTTC
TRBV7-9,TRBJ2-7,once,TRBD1,CASSPGTDSYEQYF,TGTGCCAGCAGCCCCGGGACAGATTCCTACGAGCAGTACTTC
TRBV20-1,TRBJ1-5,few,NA,CSASWGYNQPQHF,TGCAGTGCTAGTTGGGGGTATAATCAGCCCCAGCATTTT
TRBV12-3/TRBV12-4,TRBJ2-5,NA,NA,CASGPVETQYF,TGTGCCAGCGGCCCGGTAGAGACCCAGTACTTC
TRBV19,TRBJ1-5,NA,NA,CASERGGNNQPQHF,TGTGCCAGTGAGAGGGGGGGGAACAATCAGCCCCAGCATTTT
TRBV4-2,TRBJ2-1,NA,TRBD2,CASSQDGRTSGSEEQFF,TGTGCCAGCAGCCAAGATGGGAGGACTAGCGGTTCTGAAGAGCAGTTCTTC
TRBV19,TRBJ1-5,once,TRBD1,CASSEGGSPQPQHF,TGTGCCAGTAGTGAAGGGGGCTCCCCTCAGCCCCAGCATTTT
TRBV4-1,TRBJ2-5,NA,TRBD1,CASSQEGGDWETQYF,TGCGCCAGCAGCCAAGAAGGGGGCGATTGGGAGACCCAGTACTTC
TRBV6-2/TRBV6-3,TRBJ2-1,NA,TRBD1,CASSSGGQYNEQFF,TGTGCCAGCAGTTCAGGGGGCCAGTACAATGAGCAGTTCTTC
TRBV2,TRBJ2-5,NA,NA,CASSGLVQETQYF,TGTGCCAGCAGTGGACTAGTACAAGAGACCCAGTACTTC
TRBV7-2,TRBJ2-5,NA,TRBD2,CASSPATSEDQYF,TGTGCCAGCAGCCCGGCGACTAGCGAGGACCAGTACTTC
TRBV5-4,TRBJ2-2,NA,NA,CASQDIEGNTGELFF,TGTGCCAGCCAAGATATAGAGGGGAACACCGGGGAGCTGTTTTTT
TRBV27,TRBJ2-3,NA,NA,CASSLDQEITDTQYF,TGTGCCAGCAGTTTAGACCAGGAGATCACAGATACGCAGTATTTT
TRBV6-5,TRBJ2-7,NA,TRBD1,CASRLSDRPIYEQYF,TGTGCCAGCAGGCTATCGGACAGGCCCATCTACGAGCAGTACTTC
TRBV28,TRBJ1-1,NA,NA,CASSLYKGTVEAFF,TGTGCCAGCAGTTTATATAAAGGGACCGTTGAAGCTTTCTTT
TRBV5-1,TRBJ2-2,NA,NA,CASSLSAATGELFF,TGCGCCAGCAGCTTGTCGGCCGCCACCGGGGAGCTGTTTTTT
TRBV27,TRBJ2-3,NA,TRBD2,CASSFVAIAGGDTQYF,TGTGCCAGCAGTTTCGTTGCAATAGCGGGGGGTGATACGCAGTATTTT
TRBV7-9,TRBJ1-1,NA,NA,CASSPPAGNEAFF,TGTGCCAGCAGCCCCCCCGCGGGGAATGAAGCTTTCTTT
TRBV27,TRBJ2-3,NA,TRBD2,CASNQAGGGTQYF,TGTGCCAGCAACCAAGCGGGAGGCGGTACGCAGTATTTT
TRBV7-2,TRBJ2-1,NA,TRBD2,CASSLGRGGQAEQFF,TGTGCCAGCAGCTTAGGGCGGGGGGGGCAAGCTGAGCAGTTCTTC
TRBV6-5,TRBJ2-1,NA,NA,CASNGARDFGNEQFF,TGTGCCAGCAACGGCGCCAGGGACTTCGGGAATGAGCAGTTCTTC
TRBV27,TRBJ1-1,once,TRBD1,CASSSRGHLRDTEAFF,TGTGCCAGCAGTTCTAGGGGGCATCTTCGGGACACTGAAGCTTTCTTT
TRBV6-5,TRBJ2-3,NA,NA,CASSYSSGQRTDTQYF,TGTGCCAGCAGTTACTCGAGCGGGCAGCGCACAGATACGCAGTATTTT
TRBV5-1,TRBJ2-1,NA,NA,CASSLGSSYNEQFF,TGCGCCAGCAGCTTGGGGAGCTCCTACAATGAGCAGTTCTTC
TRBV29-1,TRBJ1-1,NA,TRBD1,CSVEGRPGQGGNTEAFF,TGCAGCGTTGAAGGCCGCCCGGGACAGGGGGGGAACACTGAAGCTTTCTTT
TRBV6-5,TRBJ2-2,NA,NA,CASMRVLNTGELFF,TGTGCCAGCATGAGGGTCCTTAACACCGGGGAGCTGTTTTTT
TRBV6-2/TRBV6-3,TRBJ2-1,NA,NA,CASSKNNEQFF,TGTGCCAGCAGCAAGAACAATGAGCAGTTCTTC
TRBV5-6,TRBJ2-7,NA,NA,CASSLAQSSYEQYF,TGTGCCAGCAGCTTGGCACAGAGCTCCTACGAGCAGTACTTC
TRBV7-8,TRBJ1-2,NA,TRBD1,CASSLDRGLDGYTF,TGTGCCAGCAGCTTGGACAGGGGGCTGGATGGCTACACCTTC
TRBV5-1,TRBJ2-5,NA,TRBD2,CASSLSAGVLQETQYF,TGCGCCAGCAGCTTGTCAGCGGGAGTATTACAAGAGACCCAGTACTTC
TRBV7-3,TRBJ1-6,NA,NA,CASSLNLNSPLHF,TGTGCCAGCAGCTTAAACCTTAATTCACCCCTCCACTTT
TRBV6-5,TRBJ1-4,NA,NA,CASSRTEVNEKLFF,TGTGCCAGCAGTAGGACAGAGGTTAATGAAAAACTGTTTTTT
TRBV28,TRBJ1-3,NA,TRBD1,CASTQVGQGFSGNTIYF,TGTGCCAGCACTCAAGTGGGACAGGGGTTCTCTGGAAACACCATATATTTT
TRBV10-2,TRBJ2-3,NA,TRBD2,CASSTLAGGPSTDTQYF,TGCGCCAGCAGCACTCTAGCGGGAGGGCCGAGCACAGATACGCAGTATTTT
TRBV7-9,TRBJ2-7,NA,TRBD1,CASSSGTALEQYF,TGTGCCAGCAGCTCGGGGACAGCCCTCGAGCAGTACTTC
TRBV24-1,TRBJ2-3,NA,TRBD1,CATSAPGGTGRTDTQYF,TGTGCCACCAGTGCCCCAGGGGGGACAGGGCGAACAGATACGCAGTATTTT